The 3 T cell receptor beta chains listed next were all sequenced from one sample in a study of blood T cell repertoires in COVID-19. The method was immunoSEQ multiplex PCR; TCRdb's version includes in-frame clones alone and lacks a portion of them. The table lists under 300,000 clones, around four fifths of them singletons. Material: peripheral blood. Source of these receptors: a woman aged 50 to 60 who had recovered from COVID-19.

The sample holds one count of this clone. The J gene is TRBJ2-3, the V gene TRBV10-3; 8 nucleotides agree with TRBD1. The CDR3 consists of 17 residues. The V segment lost 5 bases and the J segment 0 bases; nucleotides outside the gene matches: 10. Germline V lookup: CDR1 ENHRY, CDR2 SYGVKD. The CDR3 DNA sequence: TGTGCCATCAGTAAAAAAGACAGGGGCCCTAGCACAGATACGCAGTATTTT. It translates to CAISKKDRGPSTDTQYF.

The CDR3 loop is CASRDSSGGVYNEQFF. The CDR3 DNA follows: TGCGCCAGCAGGGACTCAAGCGGGGGGGTTTACAATGAGCAGTTCTTC. The chain links TRBV5-1 to TRBJ2-1; TRBD2 agrees at 10 bases. CDR1 is SGHRS, CDR2 YFSETQ, per germline. The CDR3 length is 16 residues. V lost 5 bases and J lost 4; bases outside the gene matches: 9.

The chain is built from TRBV7-2 and TRBJ2-4, with D possibly being TRBD1 (6 bases). Trimming took 7 bases from V and 9 from J, leaving 16 bases between them. The CDR3 loop spans 13 amino acids. Germline V gene data show CDR1 as SGHTA and CDR2 as FQGNSA. For the CDR3, the DNA is TGTGCCAGCACCCTGGGGGCCGCAGGCATTCAGTACTTC. Protein: CASTLGAAGIQYF. Full variable domain (rest looked up from reference TRBV7-2 and TRBJ2-4): GAGVSQSPSNKVTEKGKDVELRCDPISGHTALYWYRQSLGQGLEFLIYFQGNSAPDKSGLPSDRFSAERTGGSVSTLTIQRTQQEDSAVYLCASTLGAAGIQYFGAGTRLSVL.